This T cell receptor beta chain comes out of a study of T cells in Graves' hyperthyroidism and ophthalmopathy. Whole-study findings and limits: Blood also carried most thyroid clonotypes expanded above 0.001. Classification by a 13 V-J model distinguished ophthalmopathy from stable hyperthyroidism. The model foresaw ophthalmopathy a median about 6.5 months prior to onset.

Not enrolled were patients with uncontrolled infection, other autoimmune disease, pregnancy or lactation. Germline V lookup: CDR1 SGDLS, CDR2 YYNGEE. The CDR3 sequence is 15 residues long. The V and J ends lost 0 bases and 6 bases respectively, with 10 bases between them. This clonotype appeared a few times. Its specificity is unknown. The source material, RNA transcripts, was used to amplify TCR beta CDR3 regions. The HTBI primer set served for first-round RT-PCR of the TCR CDR3. MiXCR, applied by TCRdb to the multiplex PCR reads, yields one record per CDR3 protein. Of more than 500,000 distinct CDR3 sequences in the sample, 40% to 50% are singletons; the top ten hold 44%.

The chain couples TRBV9 to TRBJ1-6; D gene unclear. The clonotype was recovered from an adult woman with Graves' disease, either hyperthyroidism or ophthalmopathy (not recorded which). Sequenced material: peripheral blood or thyroid tissue (not recorded which). CDR3 in DNA: TGTGCCAGCAGCGTAGGACTAGCGGGTAATTCACCCCTCCACTTT. Encoded protein: CASSVGLAGNSPLHF.